The source of this T cell receptor (beta chain) is a study of identical twins. TCRdb used MiXCR to reprocess the 5' RACE reads, holding one entry per CDR3 protein. The data contain 550,000 to 800,000 distinct CDR3 sequences, roughly 7.1% of them singletons. Germline CDR1 and CDR2: SGHRS and YFSETQ. Trimming cost V 1 base and J 6 bases; bases outside gene matches: 4. This CDR3 is 15 amino acids long. This clonotype was observed a few times. These data were likewise used in another study, on yellow fever vaccine responses in identical twins.

Input material: PBMCs. The V and J genes are TRBV5-1 and TRBJ2-1; 10 bases fit TRBD2. The TCR sequence derives from a woman between 18 and 30 years old in good health. CDR3 DNA sequence: TGCGCCAGCAGCTTGTCTAGCGGGGGTCGCAATGAGCAGTTCTTC. Its protein product is CASSLSSGGRNEQFF.